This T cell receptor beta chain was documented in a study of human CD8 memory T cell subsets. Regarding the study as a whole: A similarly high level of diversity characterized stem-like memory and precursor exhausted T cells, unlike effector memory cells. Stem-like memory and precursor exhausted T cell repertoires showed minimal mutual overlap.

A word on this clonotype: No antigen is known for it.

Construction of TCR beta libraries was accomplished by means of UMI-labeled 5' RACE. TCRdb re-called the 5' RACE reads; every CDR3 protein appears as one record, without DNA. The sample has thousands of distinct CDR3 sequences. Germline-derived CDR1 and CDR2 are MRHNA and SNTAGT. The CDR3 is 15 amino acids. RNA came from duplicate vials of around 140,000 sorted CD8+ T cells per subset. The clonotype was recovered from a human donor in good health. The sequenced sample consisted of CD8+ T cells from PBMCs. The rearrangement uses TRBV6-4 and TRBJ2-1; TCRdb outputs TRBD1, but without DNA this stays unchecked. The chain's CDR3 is CASSDAAGQYNEQFF.